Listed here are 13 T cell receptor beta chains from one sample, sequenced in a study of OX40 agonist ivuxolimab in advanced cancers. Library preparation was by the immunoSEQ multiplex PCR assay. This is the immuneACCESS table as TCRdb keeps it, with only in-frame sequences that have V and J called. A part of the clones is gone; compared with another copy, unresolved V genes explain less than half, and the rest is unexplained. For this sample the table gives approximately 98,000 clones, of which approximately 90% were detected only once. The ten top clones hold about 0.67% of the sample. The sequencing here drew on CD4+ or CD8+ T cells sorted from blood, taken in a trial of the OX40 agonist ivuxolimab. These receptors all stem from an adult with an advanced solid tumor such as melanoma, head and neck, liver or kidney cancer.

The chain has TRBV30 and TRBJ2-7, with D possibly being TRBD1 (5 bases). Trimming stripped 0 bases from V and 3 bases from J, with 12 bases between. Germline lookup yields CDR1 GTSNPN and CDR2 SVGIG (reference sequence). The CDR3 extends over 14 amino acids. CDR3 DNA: TGTGCCTGGAGTGTACGACAGTTATTCTACGAGCAGTACTTC. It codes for CAWSVRQLFYEQYF.

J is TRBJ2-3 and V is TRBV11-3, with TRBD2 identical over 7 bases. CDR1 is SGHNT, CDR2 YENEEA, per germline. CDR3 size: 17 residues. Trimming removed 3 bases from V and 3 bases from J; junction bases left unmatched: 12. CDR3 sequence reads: CASSLGPTSLATDTQYF. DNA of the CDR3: TGTGCCAGCAGCTTGGGACCGACTAGCCTAGCAACAGATACGCAGTATTTT.

CDR3 in amino acids: CASMGLAGGNTGELFF. In nucleotides, the CDR3 is TGTGCCAGCATGGGACTAGCGGGAGGGAACACCGGGGAGCTGTTTTTT. V and J are TRBV2 and TRBJ2-2, with 15 positions matching TRBD2. The J segment lost 1 base and the V segment lost 7 bases, leaving 1 base of the junction unmatched. The germline gives CDR1 SNHLY, CDR2 FYNNEI. The CDR3 extends over 16 amino acids.

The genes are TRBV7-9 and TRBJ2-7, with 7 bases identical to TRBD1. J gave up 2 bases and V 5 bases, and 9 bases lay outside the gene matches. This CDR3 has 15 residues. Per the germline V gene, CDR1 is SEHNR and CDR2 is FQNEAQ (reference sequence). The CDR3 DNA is TGTGCCAGCAGCCCAGGACAGGTTAAAACCTACGAGCAGTACTTC. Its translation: CASSPGQVKTYEQYF.

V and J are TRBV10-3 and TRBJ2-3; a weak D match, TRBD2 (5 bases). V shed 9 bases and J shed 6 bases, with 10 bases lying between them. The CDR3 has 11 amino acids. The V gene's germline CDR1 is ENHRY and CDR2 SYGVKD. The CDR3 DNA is TGTGCCATGCCTGGGGAGGATACGCAGTATTTT. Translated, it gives CAMPGEDTQYF.

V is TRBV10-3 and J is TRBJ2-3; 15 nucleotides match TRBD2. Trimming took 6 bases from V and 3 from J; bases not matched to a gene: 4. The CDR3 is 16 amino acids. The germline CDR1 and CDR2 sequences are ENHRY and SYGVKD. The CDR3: CAISRTSGGDTDTQYF. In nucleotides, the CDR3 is TGTGCCATCAGCAGGACTAGCGGGGGGGATACAGATACGCAGTATTTT.

The CDR3 region is CASTITGAEAFF. The CDR3 DNA follows: TGTGCCAGCACCATAACAGGCGCTGAAGCTTTCTTT. This chain uses TRBV2 with TRBJ1-1; maybe TRBD1 (5 bases). V was pared by 7 bases and J by 6 bases, with 12 bases between. CDR3 size: 12 residues. The germline V gene encodes CDR1 SNHLY and CDR2 FYNNEI.

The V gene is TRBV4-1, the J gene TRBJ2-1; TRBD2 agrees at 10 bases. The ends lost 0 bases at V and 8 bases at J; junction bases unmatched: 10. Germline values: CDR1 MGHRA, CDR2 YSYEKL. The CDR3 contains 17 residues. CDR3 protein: CASSQDRSSGGVDEQFF. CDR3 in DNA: TGCGCCAGCAGCCAAGATAGATCGAGCGGGGGGGTTGATGAGCAGTTCTTC.

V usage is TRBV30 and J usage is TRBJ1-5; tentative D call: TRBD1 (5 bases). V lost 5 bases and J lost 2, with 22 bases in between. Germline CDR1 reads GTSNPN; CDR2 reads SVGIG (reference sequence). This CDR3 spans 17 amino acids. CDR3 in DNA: TGTGCCTGGGAGAGTGGAGGTGGGCCGGGGGGCAATCAGCCCCAGCATTTT. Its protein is CAWESGGGPGGNQPQHF.

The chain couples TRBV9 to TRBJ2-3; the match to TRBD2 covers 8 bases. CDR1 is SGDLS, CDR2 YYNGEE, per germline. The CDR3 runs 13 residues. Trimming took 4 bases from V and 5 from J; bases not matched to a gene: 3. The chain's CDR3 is CASSYREGDTQYF. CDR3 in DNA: TGTGCCAGCAGCTATCGGGAGGGAGATACGCAGTATTTT.

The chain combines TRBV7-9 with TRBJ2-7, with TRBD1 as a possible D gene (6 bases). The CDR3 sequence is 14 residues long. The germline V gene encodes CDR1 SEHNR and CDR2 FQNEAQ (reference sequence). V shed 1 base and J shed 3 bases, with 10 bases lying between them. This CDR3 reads CASSLGQVNYEQYF. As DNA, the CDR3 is TGTGCCAGCAGCTTAGGACAGGTTAACTACGAGCAGTACTTC.

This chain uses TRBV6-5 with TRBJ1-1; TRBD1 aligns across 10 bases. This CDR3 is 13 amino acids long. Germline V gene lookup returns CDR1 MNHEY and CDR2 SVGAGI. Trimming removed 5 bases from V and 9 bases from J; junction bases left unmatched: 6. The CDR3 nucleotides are TGTGCCAGCAGTGAAAAGGGACAGGGGAAAGCTTTCTTT. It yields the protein CASSEKGQGKAFF.

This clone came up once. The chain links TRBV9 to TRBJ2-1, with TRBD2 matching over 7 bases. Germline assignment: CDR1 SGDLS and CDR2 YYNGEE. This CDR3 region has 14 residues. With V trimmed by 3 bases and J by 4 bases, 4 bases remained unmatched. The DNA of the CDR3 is TGTGCCAGCAGCGGGCTAGCGGAATACAATGAGCAGTTCTTC. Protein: CASSGLAEYNEQFF.